The next 6 T cell receptor beta chains were all read from a single sample in a study of cytomegalovirus exposure and HLA in healthy donors. Primers: 60 Vbeta forward and 13 Jbeta reverse. Using immunoSEQ multiplex PCR, the repertoire was profiled, and TCRdb retains in-frame clones only, with some absent. Of more than 90,000 clones in the sample, 55% to 80% were seen once. Sample: PBMCs. These receptors all come from a woman in her twenties or thirties in good health and CMV-seronegative.

A word on this clone: A read error may produce the germline difference seen at one junction end. The chain couples TRBV4-1 to TRBJ1-4, with D perhaps TRBD1 (6 bases). The germline V gene encodes CDR1 MGHRA and CDR2 YSYEKL. The CDR3 is made up of 14 amino acids. In nucleotides, the CDR3 is TGCGCCAGCAGCCACGGGACAACGAATGAAAAACTGTTTTTT. Protein sequence: CASSHGTTNEKLFF.

The gene calls are TRBV7-9 and TRBJ2-1; 9 nucleotides agree with TRBD2. With 0 bases clipped from V and 5 bases from J, the junction kept 8 bases outside the gene matches. Germline V CDR1 and CDR2: SEHNR, FQNEAQ (reference sequence). This CDR3 region has 17 residues. The DNA of the CDR3 is TGTGCCAGCAGCTTAGCCCCGTGGGGACTAGCCCACAATGAGCAGTTCTTC. Translating gives CASSLAPWGLAHNEQFF.

CDR3 sequence reads: CASSGGATGLLSYEQYF. The CDR3 coding sequence is TGTGCCAGCAGCGGGGGGGCTACGGGACTGTTATCCTACGAGCAGTACTTC. The rearrangement links TRBV5-6 to TRBJ2-7; TRBD2 is a possible D gene (7 bases). The CDR3 is 17 residues long. The germline gives CDR1 SGHDT, CDR2 YYEEEE. V lost 4 bases and J lost 1, with 21 bases in between.

V and J are TRBV5-1 and TRBJ1-1, with D perhaps TRBD1 (5 bases). CDR1 and CDR2 (germline): SGHRS, YFSETQ. V lost 4 bases and J 4 bases, leaving 11 bases between the germline ends. This CDR3 comprises 13 residues. The CDR3 DNA reads TGCGCCAGCAGCCAGGGAGGGTTCACTGAAGCTTTCTTT. This sequence encodes CASSQGGFTEAFF.

This sequence joins TRBV10-3 and TRBJ1-5, with TRBD1 matching 7 bases. Per the germline V gene, CDR1 is ENHRY and CDR2 is SYGVKD. This CDR3 is 14 amino acids long. V lost 5 bases and J lost 4; bases outside the gene matches: 5. The CDR3 DNA follows: TGTGCCATCAGTCTCGGGACAGAGAATCAGCCCCAGCATTTT. This codes for CAISLGTENQPQHF.

The CDR3: CASRLAGFADTQYF. In nucleotides, the CDR3 is TGTGCCAGCAGATTAGCGGGTTTTGCAGATACGCAGTATTTT. The genes are TRBV2 and TRBJ2-3; 7 bases line up with TRBD2. The CDR3 has 14 residues. V gave up 6 bases and J gave up 4 bases; unmatched junction bases: 7. Germline CDR1 SNHLY, CDR2 FYNNEI. The whole variable domain, filled in from reference TRBV2 and TRBJ2-3, reads EPEVTQTPSHQVTQMGQEVILRCVPISNHLYFYWYRQILGQKVEFLVSFYNNEISEKSEIFDDQFSVERPDGSNFTLKIRSTKLEDSAMYFCASRLAGFADTQYFGPGTRLTVL.